The 22 T cell receptor beta chains given below trace back to one sample, sequenced in a study of shared clonotypes between healthy human individuals. Using immunoSEQ multiplex PCR, the repertoire was profiled, and TCRdb retains in-frame clones only, with some absent. The table includes roughly 570,000 clones, 98% detected once. Terminally differentiated effector memory CD45RA+ cells were left out of the naive CD8 fraction, which was CD45RO-negative and positively selected for CCR7. Specimen: naive CD8+ T cells sorted from blood. The receptors were gathered from a man aged 30-40 years in good health.

V usage is TRBV9 and J usage is TRBJ2-1; 7 nucleotides agree with TRBD2. Looked up from germline, CDR1 is SGDLS and CDR2 is YYNGEE. With V trimmed by 6 bases and J by 3 bases, 12 bases remained unmatched. The CDR3 is 16 amino acids. The CDR3 region has the DNA TGTGCCAGCACCACGAGCGGGACTCCCTACTACAATGAGCAGTTCTTC. It translates to CASTTSGTPYYNEQFF. Looking up the rest from reference TRBV9 and TRBJ2-1 gives the full variable domain: DSGVTQTPKHLITATGQRVTLRCSPRSGDLSVYWYQQSLDQGLQFLIQYYNGEERAKGNILERFSAQQFPDLHSELNLSSLELGDSALYFCASTTSGTPYYNEQFFGPGTRLTVL.

This chain joins TRBV13 and TRBJ2-2; D is unresolved. Germline CDR1 and CDR2: PRHDT and FYEKMQ (reference sequence). The ends were cut back, 4 bases at V and 6 bases at J, with 9 bases in the middle. CDR3 length: 13 residues. CDR3 bases: TGTGCCAGCAGCTCAAAGGCCCCCGGGGAGCTGTTTTTT. This sequence encodes CASSSKAPGELFF.

V usage is TRBV18 and J usage is TRBJ1-5; TRBD1 might be the D (5 bases). The CDR3 is made up of 21 amino acids. CDR1 and CDR2 from the germline V gene are KGHSH and LQKENI. Trimming stripped 2 bases from V and 0 bases from J, with 26 bases between. The CDR3 region is CASSPKALIDSDQYSNQPQHF. CDR3 bases: TGTGCCAGCTCACCAAAAGCGCTAATCGACAGCGACCAATATAGCAATCAGCCCCAGCATTTT. Together with reference TRBV18 and TRBJ1-5, the CDR3 gives the full variable domain: NAGVMQNPRHLVRRRGQEARLRCSPMKGHSHVYWYRQLPEEGLKFMVYLQKENIIDESGMPKERFSAEFPKEGPSILRIQQVVRGDSAAYFCASSPKALIDSDQYSNQPQHFGDGTRLSIL.

The chain joins TRBV7-9 to TRBJ2-1; TRBD2 matches at 9 bases. CDR1 and CDR2 from the germline V gene are SEHNR and FQNEAQ (reference sequence). The J segment lost 6 bases and the V segment lost 2 bases, leaving 5 bases of the junction unmatched. This CDR3 comprises 15 residues. CDR3 in DNA: TGTGCCAGCAGCTTATCTGAACTAGCGGGCAATGAGCAGTTCTTC. Amino acid sequence: CASSLSELAGNEQFF.

The chain uses TRBV5-1 and TRBJ2-1; D possibly corresponds to TRBD1 (5 bases). CDR3 length: 13 amino acids. V was pared by 1 base and J by 8 bases, with 10 bases between. The germline V gene has CDR1 SGHRS and CDR2 YFSETQ. The CDR3 DNA is TGCGCCAGCAGCTTGAGGGGTCAGGATGAGCAGTTCTTC. Translation: CASSLRGQDEQFF.

This chain's CDR3 is CASSEARGPTYEQYF. DNA for the CDR3: TGTGCCAGCAGTGAAGCGCGGGGTCCTACCTACGAGCAGTACTTC. The genes are TRBV6-1 and TRBJ2-7; D might be TRBD2 (6 bases). Between the trimmed V and J ends, which lost 0 bases and 2 bases, there was a span of 11 bases. Germline V gene data show CDR1 as MNHNS and CDR2 as SASEGT. The CDR3 extends over 15 amino acids.

The chain couples TRBV15 to TRBJ2-2; TRBD2 agrees at 7 bases. After removal of 5 bases from V and 7 bases from J, the junction contained 19 bases not matched to a gene. This CDR3 spans 18 amino acids. CDR1 and CDR2 from the germline V gene are LNHNV and YYDKDF (reference sequence). The CDR3: CATSGGEEDPLGNGELFF. CDR3 in DNA: TGTGCCACCAGCGGGGGGGAAGAGGACCCCCTGGGGAACGGGGAGCTGTTTTTT.

V is TRBV28 and J is TRBJ2-1; 14 bases map to TRBD2. With V trimmed by 6 bases and J by 8 bases, 9 bases remained unmatched. CDR1 and CDR2 from the germline V gene are MDHEN and SYDVKM. CDR3 size: 16 residues. DNA for the CDR3: TGTGCCAGCAGGACGACTAGCGGGAGGGCCTTCGATGAGCAGTTCTTC. Protein product: CASRTTSGRAFDEQFF.

V is TRBV19 and J is TRBJ2-7; tentative D call: TRBD1 (6 bases). The germline V gene encodes CDR1 LNHDA and CDR2 SQIVND (reference sequence). Trimming pared 8 bases from V and 5 bases from J, leaving 19 bases between. The CDR3 extends over 14 amino acids. The CDR3 is CASSIQGRIDEQYF. CDR3 sequence (DNA): TGTGCCAGTTCAATACAGGGAAGGATTGACGAGCAGTACTTC.

The CDR3 sequence: CASSSYYRDRDRNEQFF. DNA of the CDR3: TGTGCCAGCAGTTCCTACTACCGGGACAGGGACAGGAATGAGCAGTTCTTC. The J gene is TRBJ2-1, the V gene TRBV27; TRBD1 aligns across 9 bases. The junction had 14 bases not matched to a gene; V was cut back by 4 bases and J by 7 bases. CDR1 and CDR2 from the germline V gene are MNHEY and SMNVEV (reference sequence). This CDR3 has 17 amino acids.

The J gene is TRBJ1-5, the V gene TRBV28; 8 bases map to TRBD1. CDR3 length: 16 residues. Looked up from germline, CDR1 is MDHEN and CDR2 is SYDVKM. J gave up 6 bases and V 3 bases, and 10 bases lay outside the gene matches. The CDR3 DNA follows: TGTGCCAGCAGTTTTTATGTTGGACAGGGAGTTCAGCCCCAGCATTTT. Its protein product is CASSFYVGQGVQPQHF. Looking up the rest from reference TRBV28 and TRBJ1-5 gives the full variable domain: DVKVTQSSRYLVKRTGEKVFLECVQDMDHENMFWYRQDPGLGLRLIYFSYDVKMKEKGDIPEGYSVSREKKERFSLILESASTNQTSMYLCASSFYVGQGVQPQHFGDGTRLSIL.

This chain connects TRBV7-2 to TRBJ1-2, with no clear D. Trimming stripped 5 bases from V and 4 bases from J, with 17 bases between. Germline CDR1 SGHTA, CDR2 FQGNSA. This CDR3 is 15 amino acids long. Here the CDR3 DNA reads TGTGCCAGCAGCCCCGGGAAGTGGGCGGGCTATGGCTACACCTTC. This sequence encodes CASSPGKWAGYGYTF.

The genes are TRBV11-2 and TRBJ2-7, with a tentative D call TRBD2 (8 bases). CDR1 and CDR2 from the germline V gene are SGHAT and FQNNGV. The germline V and J ends were trimmed by 5 bases and 2 bases, with 19 bases remaining between them. This CDR3 contains 16 residues. CDR3 loop: CASSPRGGGRTYEQYF. The CDR3 DNA sequence: TGTGCCAGCAGCCCGCGAGGGGGCGGGAGGACCTACGAGCAGTACTTC.

This clone was picked up one time. The chain carries TRBV7-8 and TRBJ2-7; 7 nucleotides agree with TRBD1. This CDR3 has 14 amino acids. The germline gives CDR1 SGHVS, CDR2 FQNEAQ. Losses at the gene ends were 6 bases for V and 6 bases for J; bases not matched to a gene: 11. The CDR3 DNA reads TGTGCCAGCAGAGGGGGCCTCCTTTTGGGCGAGCAGTACTTC. Amino acid sequence: CASRGGLLLGEQYF.

This chain connects TRBV7-6 to TRBJ2-7, with TRBD2 as a possible D gene (6 bases). Germline CDR1 and CDR2: SGHVS and FNYEAQ. V lost 5 bases and J lost 2, with 10 bases in between. This CDR3 spans 13 amino acids. The CDR3 nucleotides are TGTGCCAGCAGCAACCGGGAGACCTACGAGCAGTACTTC. Protein product: CASSNRETYEQYF. Using reference TRBV7-6 and TRBJ2-7 for the parts outside the CDR3, the full variable domain is GAGVSQSPRYKVTKRGQDVALRCDPISGHVSLYWYRQALGQGPEFLTYFNYEAQQDKSGLPNDRFSAERPEGSISTLTIQRTEQRDSAMYRCASSNRETYEQYFGPGTRLTVT.

The chain couples TRBV28 to TRBJ2-7; 8 bases line up with TRBD1. Germline lookup yields CDR1 MDHEN and CDR2 SYDVKM. CDR3 length: 14 amino acids. V lost 3 bases, J lost 5 bases, and 6 bases stayed unmatched. The CDR3 nucleotides read TGTGCCAGCAGTTTTAAGGCAGGGGGCCACGAGCAGTACTTC. Its protein product is CASSFKAGGHEQYF.

The chain couples TRBV7-8 to TRBJ2-5; 11 positions match TRBD1. This CDR3 has 15 residues. V was pared by 4 bases and J by 1 base, with 2 bases of the junction left unmatched. Germline V gene sequence: CDR1 SGHVS, CDR2 FQNEAQ. This CDR3 is CASSWTGGFQETQYF. For the CDR3, the DNA is TGTGCCAGCAGCTGGACAGGGGGCTTCCAAGAGACCCAGTACTTC.

This chain joins TRBV10-2 and TRBJ2-1; no clear D. The CDR3 extends over 13 amino acids. Per the germline V gene, CDR1 is WSHSY and CDR2 is SAAADI. Between the trimmed V and J ends, which lost 8 bases and 5 bases, there was a span of 13 bases. CDR3 region: CASSSARHNEQFF. Here the CDR3 DNA reads TGCGCCAGCTCCTCTGCGCGGCACAATGAGCAGTTCTTC.

The chain joins TRBV5-1 to TRBJ2-7; 13 bases line up with TRBD2. CDR1 and CDR2 from the germline V gene are SGHRS and YFSETQ. The CDR3 sequence is 17 residues long. V shed 3 bases, J shed 1 base, and the junction held 7 bases outside the gene matches. The CDR3 DNA follows: TGCGCCAGCAGCTCGGGACTAGCGGGAATAAGATCCTACGAGCAGTACTTC. The encoded protein is CASSSGLAGIRSYEQYF.

V gene TRBV7-9 combines with J gene TRBJ1-1, with D perhaps matching TRBD1 (6 bases). Germline V gene data show CDR1 as SEHNR and CDR2 as FQNEAQ (reference sequence). The CDR3 length is 17 residues. The V gene lost 0 bases and the J gene lost 1 base, with 15 bases spanning the gap. CDR3 sequence (DNA): TGTGCCAGCAGCTTAGCCCAAGGGGGGCACCAGAACACTGAAGCTTTCTTT. Translating it yields CASSLAQGGHQNTEAFF.

The chain employs TRBV7-9 and TRBJ1-5, with TRBD1 as a possible D gene (6 bases). Trimming took off 5 bases at V and 3 bases at J, with 8 bases between the two ends. CDR3 size: 13 residues. Germline V gives CDR1 SEHNR, CDR2 FQNEAQ (reference sequence). CDR3 residues: CASSQGINQPQHF. DNA for the CDR3: TGTGCCAGCAGCCAGGGGATCAATCAGCCCCAGCATTTT.

This chain joins TRBV29-1 and TRBJ2-2, with 7 nucleotides matching TRBD1. Trimming removed 7 bases from V and 7 bases from J; junction bases left unmatched: 3. CDR3 length: 11 residues. Looked up from germline, CDR1 is SQVTM and CDR2 is ANQGSEA. CDR3 amino acids: CSGYRGGELFF. The CDR3 DNA is TGCAGCGGCTACAGGGGCGGGGAGCTGTTTTTT.